This T cell receptor beta chain was profiled in a study of T cells in Graves' hyperthyroidism and ophthalmopathy. There are many counts of this clonotype. What it recognizes is unknown. Findings and limits, study-wide: A median approximately 6.8 months before onset, the model predicted ophthalmopathy. Blood also carried most thyroid clonotypes expanded above 0.001.

The ends lost 4 bases at V and 10 bases at J; junction bases unmatched: 3. Germline CDR1 reads SGHRS; CDR2 reads YFSETQ. The CDR3 sequence is 13 residues long. Using RNA transcripts as the source, TCR beta CDR3 regions were amplified. Using the HTBI primer set, a first-round RT-PCR was run on the TCR CDR3. Via MiXCR, TCRdb re-called the multiplex PCR reads, giving one row per CDR3 protein. This table holds around 180,000 distinct CDR3 sequences, over 15% found once. The diagnoses drew upon clinical symptoms, serum thyroxine and TRAb, thyroid ultrasound and orbital computed tomography. The PBMCs were sourced from fresh peripheral blood (approximately 9.6 ml).

The receptor comes from a woman in her 50s with Graves' hyperthyroidism. Sample: blood. The chain uses TRBV5-1 and TRBJ1-6; TRBD1 aligns across 9 bases. CDR3 nucleotide sequence: TGCGCCAGCAGCCAGACAGGGGGATCACCCCTCCACTTT. Translating it yields CASSQTGGSPLHF. Full variable domain (missing parts from reference TRBV5-1 and TRBJ1-6): KAGVTQTPRYLIKTRGQQVTLSCSPISGHRSVSWYQQTPGQGLQFLFEYFSETQRNKGNFPGRFSGRQFSNSRSEMNVSTLELGDSALYLCASSQTGGSPLHFGNGTRLTVT.